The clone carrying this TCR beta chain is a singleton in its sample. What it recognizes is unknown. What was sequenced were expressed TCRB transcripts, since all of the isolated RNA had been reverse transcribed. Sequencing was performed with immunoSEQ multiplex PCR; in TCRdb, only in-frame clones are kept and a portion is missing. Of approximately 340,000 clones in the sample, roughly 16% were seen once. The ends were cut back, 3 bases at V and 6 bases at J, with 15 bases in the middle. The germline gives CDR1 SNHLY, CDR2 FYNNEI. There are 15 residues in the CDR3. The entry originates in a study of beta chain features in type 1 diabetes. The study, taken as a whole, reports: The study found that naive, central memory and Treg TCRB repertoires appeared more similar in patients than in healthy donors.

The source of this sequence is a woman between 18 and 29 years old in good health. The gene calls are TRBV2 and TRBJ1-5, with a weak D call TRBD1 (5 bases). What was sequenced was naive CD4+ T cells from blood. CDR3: CASSENGGRGQPQHF. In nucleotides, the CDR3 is TGTGCCAGCAGTGAGAATGGGGGGAGAGGTCAGCCCCAGCATTTT.